The 21 T cell receptor beta chains given below trace back to one sample, sequenced in a study of T cells in Graves' hyperthyroidism and ophthalmopathy. Amplification yielded TCR beta CDR3 regions, with RNA transcripts as the source. First-round RT-PCR targeting the TCR CDR3 was performed with the HTBI primer set. Using its own MiXCR run on the multiplex PCR reads, TCRdb lists one record per CDR3 protein. The sample holds 600,000 to 750,000 distinct CDR3 sequences; around 16% are singletons and the top ten take around 16%. The sequenced material came from blood. These receptor sequences come from a man in his fifties or sixties with Graves' hyperthyroidism.

This clonotype has at least ten counts. The chain has TRBV5-1 and TRBJ1-5, with D possibly TRBD1 on 5 matching bases. The ends were cut back, 2 bases at V and 6 bases at J, with 15 bases in the middle. This CDR3 spans 15 amino acids. Germline V gene data show CDR1 as SGHRS and CDR2 as YFSETQ. The CDR3 coding sequence is TGCGCCAGCAGCTTCGGGGGGGACGGGGGTCAGCCCCAGCATTTT. Residues: CASSFGGDGGQPQHF.

This clonotype was recorded at least ten times. The gene calls are TRBV11-2 and TRBJ2-1; perhaps TRBD2 as D (6 bases). The germline gives CDR1 SGHAT, CDR2 FQNNGV. This CDR3 spans 17 amino acids. Trimming removed 4 bases from V and 0 bases from J, with 16 bases in between. The CDR3 protein is CASSSRAGYSSYNEQFF. CDR3 in DNA: TGTGCCAGCAGCTCCCGAGCGGGCTATAGCTCCTACAATGAGCAGTTCTTC.

The chain employs TRBV7-2 and TRBJ2-7, with D perhaps matching TRBD1 or TRBD2 (5 bases each). The germline V and J ends were trimmed by 5 bases and 3 bases, with 17 bases remaining between them. The CDR3 totals 15 residues. Germline V CDR1 and CDR2: SGHTA, FQGNSA. The CDR3 DNA follows: TGTGCCAGCAGCCGAGGGGTAGAAGCCCACTACGAGCAGTACTTC. It specifies CASSRGVEAHYEQYF.

In its sample, this clonotype was seen many times. The J gene is TRBJ2-3, the V gene TRBV2, with TRBD2 identical over 8 bases. CDR3 length: 16 amino acids. Germline values: CDR1 SNHLY, CDR2 FYNNEI. V was clipped by 6 bases and J by 2 bases; unmatched bases: 10. CDR3 sequence reads: CASRAGGAAVTDTQYF. For the CDR3, the DNA is TGTGCCAGCAGGGCCGGGGGGGCGGCGGTCACAGATACGCAGTATTTT.

To note about this clonotype: This may stem from a read error, because a much larger clone lies one nucleotide away. This rearrangement joins TRBV5-1 to TRBJ2-5; no clear D. Per germline, CDR1 SGHRS and CDR2 YFSETQ. The CDR3 contains 14 residues. The CDR3 sequence is CASSLGRSQATQYF. The CDR3 DNA reads as TGCGCCAGCAGCTTAGGCAGATCCCAAGCGACCCAGTACTTC.

At least ten counts were recorded for this clonotype. The rearrangement links TRBV29-1 to TRBJ2-1, with 7 bases matching TRBD2. The V and J ends lost 6 bases and 2 bases, in that order; junction bases with no gene match: 19. The CDR3 is 18 amino acids. The germline gives CDR1 SQVTM, CDR2 ANQGSEA. This CDR3 is CSVTVVGGPTRAYNEQFF. The CDR3 DNA is TGCAGCGTAACGGTAGTGGGAGGGCCTACCAGGGCCTACAATGAGCAGTTCTTC.

Note on this clonotype: This may be a read error: a much more frequent sequence differs by one nucleotide. V gene TRBV20-1 combines with J gene TRBJ1-1, with 10 bases matching TRBD1. The germline V gene encodes CDR1 DFQATT and CDR2 SNEGSKA (reference sequence). CDR3 size: 13 residues. CDR3 sequence reads: CSLIGTGDTEVFF. CDR3 DNA: TGCAGTCTAATTGGGACAGGGGACACTGAAGTTTTCTTT.

This clonotype has a count of ten or more. This chain joins TRBV20-1 and TRBJ2-7, with D tentatively TRBD1 (5 bases). This CDR3 region has 12 residues. Germline-derived CDR1 and CDR2 are DFQATT and SNEGSKA (reference sequence). The CDR3 protein is CSIPGQGYEQYF. The CDR3 DNA is TGCAGCATTCCCGGCCAGGGCTACGAGCAGTACTTC.

This clonotype showed up just a few times. The chain links TRBV28 to TRBJ2-1, with D perhaps matching TRBD2 (6 bases). The germline V gene encodes CDR1 MDHEN and CDR2 SYDVKM. This CDR3 has 18 residues. Trimming pared 5 bases from V and 5 bases from J, leaving 25 bases between. The CDR3 loop reads CASSPPLNWAGRDNEQFF. DNA for the CDR3: TGTGCCAGCAGTCCCCCCCTTAACTGGGCGGGAAGGGACAATGAGCAGTTCTTC.

This clonotype was observed many times. This chain connects TRBV12-3 or TRBV12-4 to TRBJ1-1, with TRBD1 matching 8 bases. This CDR3 region has 14 residues. The J segment lost 5 bases and the V segment lost 4 bases, leaving 6 bases of the junction unmatched. The CDR3 nucleotides read TGTGCCAGCAGTTCGGACAGGGTGGGAACTGAAGCTTTCTTT. Translation: CASSSDRVGTEAFF.

This clonotype was counted ten times or more. The junction does not match germline at one end; this may be a read error. The chain links TRBV12-3 or TRBV12-4 to TRBJ1-6; no firm D call. This CDR3 comprises 12 residues. The CDR3 DNA is TGTGCCCGCAGTTTAGGGTCGACACCCCTCCACTTT. Translation: CARSLGSTPLHF.

This clonotype was seen at least ten times. The rearrangement links TRBV19 to TRBJ1-1; 7 bases fit TRBD1. The CDR3 length is 15 residues. CDR1 and CDR2 (germline): LNHDA, SQIVND (reference sequence). The V gene end was trimmed by 6 bases and the J gene end by 5 bases; junction bases not matched to a gene: 12. CDR3 sequence: CASSATTGAVTEAFF. The DNA of the CDR3 is TGTGCCAGTAGCGCTACTACAGGGGCGGTTACTGAAGCTTTCTTT.

This clonotype came up many times. The V gene is TRBV29-1, the J gene TRBJ2-7, with D possibly being TRBD2 (6 bases). The CDR3 runs to 12 residues. The germline gives CDR1 SQVTM, CDR2 ANQGSEA. Trimming stripped 4 bases from V and 6 bases from J, with 13 bases between. The CDR3 loop is CSVALAAGEQYF. Here the CDR3 DNA reads TGCAGCGTTGCTCTAGCAGCGGGCGAGCAGTACTTC.

This clonotype has ten or more counts. The chain combines TRBV28 with TRBJ1-1, with a tentative D call TRBD1 (5 bases). CDR3 length: 16 amino acids. V was shortened by 5 bases and J by 6 bases, with 22 bases between the two germline ends. The V gene's germline CDR1 is MDHEN and CDR2 SYDVKM. The CDR3 bases are TGTGCCAGCAGTCCAGGTTCCGGGCCCTTAGGGGCTGAAGCTTTCTTT. Amino acids: CASSPGSGPLGAEAFF.

This clonotype has ten or more counts. V usage is TRBV2 and J usage is TRBJ1-5, with D perhaps TRBD1 (5 bases). Trimming removed 7 bases from V and 7 bases from J, with 17 bases in between. The CDR3 totals 14 residues. Germline CDR1 SNHLY, CDR2 FYNNEI. The DNA for the CDR3 is TGTGCCAGCAAACGAAACGTGCAGGGCCAGCCCCAGCATTTT. Protein: CASKRNVQGQPQHF.

Ten or more counts support this clonotype. The chain carries TRBV12-3 or TRBV12-4 and TRBJ1-6; unclear D gene. The V end was cut by 0 bases, the J end by 6 bases, with 6 bases between. CDR3 length equals 14 residues. CDR3 amino acids: CASSLAGVNSPLHF. The CDR3 bases are TGTGCCAGCAGTTTAGCGGGCGTTAATTCACCCCTCCACTTT.

This clonotype has only a few counts. The rearrangement uses TRBV5-1 and TRBJ2-1; possibly TRBD2 for D (5 bases). Trimming cost V 6 bases and J 0 bases, with 10 bases left between them. From germline, CDR1 is SGHRS and CDR2 YFSETQ. The CDR3 is 14 amino acids. The CDR3: CASNPGNSYNEQFF. The CDR3 DNA reads TGCGCCAGCAATCCCGGGAACTCCTACAATGAGCAGTTCTTC. The full variable domain, its missing parts supplied by reference TRBV5-1 and TRBJ2-1, is KAGVTQTPRYLIKTRGQQVTLSCSPISGHRSVSWYQQTPGQGLQFLFEYFSETQRNKGNFPGRFSGRQFSNSRSEMNVSTLELGDSALYLCASNPGNSYNEQFFGPGTRLTVL.

This chain joins TRBV5-6 and TRBJ2-7, with D possibly being TRBD1 (5 bases). This CDR3 region has 15 residues. From germline, CDR1 is SGHDT and CDR2 YYEEEE. Trimming shortened V by 0 bases and J by 2 bases, and 12 bases separated the two germline ends. The chain's CDR3 is CASSLVGRGAYEQYF. For the CDR3, the DNA is TGTGCCAGCAGCTTGGTTGGTAGGGGTGCCTACGAGCAGTACTTC.

This clonotype has more than one count but fewer than ten. The chain employs TRBV7-3 and TRBJ2-1, with 10 bases lining up with TRBD1. This CDR3 region has 15 residues. J gave up 7 bases and V 5 bases, and 8 bases lay outside the gene matches. The V gene's germline CDR1 is SGHTA and CDR2 FQGTGA. This chain's CDR3 is CASSVQSGQGNEQFF. The CDR3 DNA reads TGTGCCAGCAGCGTCCAGTCGGGACAGGGGAATGAGCAGTTCTTC.

This clonotype was counted ten times or more. The V and J genes are TRBV10-3 and TRBJ2-7; 11 bases fit TRBD1. Germline CDR1 reads ENHRY; CDR2 reads SYGVKD. The CDR3 sequence is 13 residues long. V lost 5 bases to trimming and J lost 5 bases; unmatched junction nucleotides: 2. The CDR3: CAISRTGGDEQYF. As DNA, the CDR3 is TGTGCCATCAGTCGGACAGGGGGCGACGAGCAGTACTTC.

This rearrangement joins TRBV6-1 to TRBJ2-5; 7 nucleotides match TRBD2. From germline, CDR1 is MNHNS and CDR2 SASEGT. The trim removed 3 bases at V and 3 bases at J, leaving 10 bases unmatched. The CDR3 is 16 residues long. In DNA, the CDR3 is TGTGCCAGCAGTGACGAGACTAGCAGGTTGAAAGAGACCCAGTACTTC. Its translation: CASSDETSRLKETQYF.